One and the same sample provided the 20 T cell receptor beta chains below, sequenced in a study of shared clonotypes between healthy human individuals. Only in-frame clones appear in the TCRdb table, and some are missing; sequencing was by immunoSEQ multiplex PCR. The data show 2.3 million or so clones, with approximately 93% seen just once and 0.35% to 0.5% held by the top ten. Sequencing was performed on naive CD4+ T cells from PBMCs. Sample subset: CD45RA+ positively selected. The receptors were gathered from a man aged 18-30 years in good health. Some clones in this sample may be carry-over from other donors' samples.

J is TRBJ1-4 and V is TRBV2, with TRBD1 as a possible D gene (5 bases). V shed 4 bases and J shed 5 bases, with 11 bases lying between them. The length of the CDR3 is 14 residues. The germline V gene encodes CDR1 SNHLY and CDR2 FYNNEI. The CDR3 DNA reads as TGTGCCAGCAGTGTTTGGGGCGTAAATGAAAAACTGTTTTTT. Translation: CASSVWGVNEKLFF. Supplemented by reference TRBV2 and TRBJ1-4, the full variable domain reads EPEVTQTPSHQVTQMGQEVILRCVPISNHLYFYWYRQILGQKVEFLVSFYNNEISEKSEIFDDQFSVERPDGSNFTLKIRSTKLEDSAMYFCASSVWGVNEKLFFGSGTQLSVL.

The V gene is TRBV4-3, the J gene TRBJ1-1; a weak D match, TRBD1 (5 bases). Deletions cut 4 bases from V and 3 bases from J, with 15 bases between. The CDR3 spans 15 residues. CDR1 LGHNA and CDR2 YSLEER come from the germline V gene. The CDR3: CASSPRGLGDTEAFF. The CDR3 region has the DNA TGCGCCAGCAGCCCACGGGGACTTGGGGACACTGAAGCTTTCTTT.

V gene TRBV21-1 combines with J gene TRBJ1-5; TRBD1 reflects the table's D call only, with no check against the DNA. TRBV21-1 is described as a pseudogene. CDR3 length: 15 residues. The DNA for the CDR3 is TGTGCCAGCAGCAAAAGTAGACAGGTTAATCAGCCCCAGCATTTT. Protein sequence: CASSKSRQVNQPQHF.

The chain joins TRBV4-1 to TRBJ2-1, with TRBD2 identical over 7 bases. Germline V gives CDR1 MGHRA, CDR2 YSYEKL. This CDR3 has 16 amino acids. The V gene end was trimmed by 2 bases and the J gene end by 0 bases; junction bases not matched to a gene: 4. The CDR3 sequence is CASSQPTSPSYNEQFF. The CDR3 DNA reads as TGCGCCAGCAGCCAACCGACTAGCCCCTCCTACAATGAGCAGTTCTTC.

This sequence joins TRBV7-2 and TRBJ2-7; 8 bases map to TRBD2. CDR3 length equals 13 residues. CDR1 is SGHTA and CDR2 is FQGNSA in the germline V gene. With V trimmed by 3 bases and J by 6 bases, 4 bases remained unmatched. CDR3 protein: CASSFLTSGEQYF. DNA of the CDR3: TGTGCCAGCAGCTTCTTAACTAGCGGCGAGCAGTACTTC. Drawing the rest from reference TRBV7-2 and TRBJ2-7, the complete variable domain is GAGVSQSPSNKVTEKGKDVELRCDPISGHTALYWYRQSLGQGLEFLIYFQGNSAPDKSGLPSDRFSAERTGGSVSTLTIQRTQQEDSAVYLCASSFLTSGEQYFGPGTRLTVT.

The rearrangement links TRBV28 to TRBJ1-3, with D hard to call. V shed 7 bases and J shed 8 bases, with 18 bases lying between them. The CDR3 is made up of 14 amino acids. Germline CDR1 is MDHEN and CDR2 is SYDVKM. The CDR3 reads CASTPVRVGDTIYF. The CDR3 nucleotides read TGTGCCAGCACCCCAGTGAGGGTGGGAGACACCATATATTTT. The full variable domain, completed using reference TRBV28 and TRBJ1-3, is DVKVTQSSRYLVKRTGEKVFLECVQDMDHENMFWYRQDPGLGLRLIYFSYDVKMKEKGDIPEGYSVSREKKERFSLILESASTNQTSMYLCASTPVRVGDTIYFGEGSWLTVV.

This clone was observed a few times. This CDR3 is also generated by other DNA sequences in the sample. The V and J genes are TRBV7-9 and TRBJ1-1, with D hard to call. CDR1 is SEHNR, CDR2 FQNEAQ, per germline (reference sequence). Trimming left V 3 bases short and J 4 bases short, with 3 bases between. This CDR3 spans 11 amino acids. The CDR3 is CASSFRTEAFF. In nucleotides, the CDR3 is TGTGCCAGCAGCTTCCGCACTGAAGCTTTCTTT.

The table lists this clone with a few counts. The J gene is TRBJ1-5, the V gene TRBV16, with a possible D match to TRBD1 (5 bases). The V and J ends lost 7 bases and 2 bases respectively, with 12 bases between them. Germline V gene lookup returns CDR1 KGHSY and CDR2 FQNENV. The CDR3 is 14 amino acids. The CDR3 loop reads CASNRDGGNQPQHF. As DNA, the CDR3 is TGTGCCAGCAACCGGGACGGAGGCAATCAGCCCCAGCATTTT.

The V gene is TRBV7-9, the J gene TRBJ1-4; TRBD1 aligns across 8 bases. CDR3 size: 15 residues. Losses at the gene ends were 1 base for V and 7 bases for J; bases not matched to a gene: 5. Looked up from germline, CDR1 is SEHNR and CDR2 is FQNEAQ (reference sequence). CDR3 region: CASSLGQGQAEKLFF. CDR3 bases: TGTGCCAGCAGCTTAGGACAGGGGCAGGCTGAAAAACTGTTTTTT.

This clone was observed a single time. The CDR3 DNA reads as TGTGCCATCAGTGGTGCTGGAGGGGGCGGCTCCTACGAGCAGTACTTC. Its translation: CAISGAGGGGSYEQYF. This sequence joins TRBV10-3 and TRBJ2-7; D may be TRBD1 (7 bases). The germline CDR1 and CDR2 sequences are ENHRY and SYGVKD. The CDR3 has 16 amino acids. V was cut by 4 bases and J by 0 bases, with 16 bases left in between.

V and J are TRBV7-9 and TRBJ1-4, with D possibly being TRBD1 (5 bases). The V gene lost 1 base and the J gene lost 5 bases, with 17 bases spanning the gap. Germline V gene data show CDR1 as SEHNR and CDR2 as FQNEAQ (reference sequence). The CDR3 runs 17 residues. CDR3 sequence: CASSLGRWAGGNEKLFF. DNA for the CDR3: TGTGCCAGCAGCTTAGGAAGATGGGCGGGGGGGAATGAAAAACTGTTTTTT.

The V and J genes are TRBV5-4 and TRBJ1-2; no reliable D call. Germline assignment: CDR1 SGHNT and CDR2 YYREEE (reference sequence). This CDR3 is 13 amino acids long. V lost 6 bases and J 4 bases, leaving 13 bases between the germline ends. The CDR3 bases are TGTGCCAGCATCAACGGACGGGCCTATGGCTACACCTTC. Its protein is CASINGRAYGYTF.

The V gene is TRBV28, the J gene TRBJ2-7, with 11 positions matching TRBD1. Germline V gene data show CDR1 as MDHEN and CDR2 as SYDVKM. The CDR3 covers 16 residues. J lost 4 bases, V lost 6 bases, and 11 bases had no gene match. The CDR3 DNA is TGTGCCAGCAGACCATACCGGGACAGGGGGGAATACGAGCAGTACTTC. It codes for CASRPYRDRGEYEQYF.

This clone was detected once. The chain has TRBV28 and TRBJ1-3; weak D call: TRBD1 (5 bases). V lost 6 bases, J lost 5 bases, and 17 bases lay in between. CDR3 size: 15 residues. Looked up from germline, CDR1 is MDHEN and CDR2 is SYDVKM. The CDR3 coding sequence is TGTGCCAGCAGGGTAGCGGGGGAAGGGCGAAACACCATATATTTT. Translated, it gives CASRVAGEGRNTIYF.

This chain links TRBV18 with TRBJ1-4; D is ambiguous. Per germline, CDR1 KGHSH and CDR2 LQKENI. Trimming took off 3 bases at V and 4 bases at J, with 9 bases between the two ends. The CDR3 is 14 amino acids. Written as DNA, the CDR3 is TGTGCCAGCTCACCGGGAGGCCTTAATGAAAAACTGTTTTTT. It specifies CASSPGGLNEKLFF.

This clone was detected only once. V and J are TRBV19 and TRBJ2-2; 8 bases align to TRBD1. The ends lost 4 bases at V and 2 bases at J; junction bases unmatched: 9. Germline V lookup: CDR1 LNHDA, CDR2 SQIVND (reference sequence). The CDR3 length is 17 residues. Written as DNA, the CDR3 is TGTGCCAGTAGTAATAGCCGGGACAGGACAAACACCGGGGAGCTGTTTTTT. Translated, it gives CASSNSRDRTNTGELFF. The full variable domain, rest sourced from reference TRBV19 and TRBJ2-2, is DGGITQSPKYLFRKEGQNVTLSCEQNLNHDAMYWYRQDPGQGLRLIYYSQIVNDFQKGDIAEGYSVSREKKESFPLTVTSAQKNPTAFYLCASSNSRDRTNTGELFFGEGSRLTVL.

The CDR3 coding sequence is TGTGCCAGCAGCTCAGGGACTAGCGGGAGGAGGGGCCCAGGATACAATGAGCAGTTCTTC. Amino acids: CASSSGTSGRRGPGYNEQFF. The chain is built from TRBV5-4 and TRBJ2-1, with TRBD2 matching 15 bases. The V gene end was trimmed by 3 bases and the J gene end by 4 bases; junction bases not matched to a gene: 14. The CDR3 runs 20 residues. CDR1 and CDR2 from the germline V gene are SGHNT and YYREEE (reference sequence).

The gene calls are TRBV5-8 and TRBJ1-1; D gene uncertain. V lost 4 bases and J 4 bases, leaving 11 bases between the germline ends. The CDR3 runs 13 residues. Germline loops: CDR1 SGHTS, CDR2 YDEGEE. In DNA form, the CDR3 reads TGTGCCAGCAGCCCCAATGTGGGCACTGAAGCTTTCTTT. It yields the protein CASSPNVGTEAFF. Complete variable domain (other parts from reference TRBV5-8 and TRBJ1-1): EAGVTQSPTHLIKTRGQQATLRCSPISGHTSVYWYQQALGLGLQFLLWYDEGEERNRGNFPPRFSGRQFPNYSSELNVNALELEDSALYLCASSPNVGTEAFFGQGTRLTVV.

In its sample, this clone was seen once. In nucleotides, the CDR3 is TGTGCCATCAGTGACTCATCTAAGTACGAGCAGTACTTC. Its protein is CAISDSSKYEQYF. The chain uses TRBV10-3 and TRBJ2-7; D is unresolved. In germline, CDR1 is ENHRY, CDR2 SYGVKD. Trimming stripped 3 bases from V and 4 bases from J, with 10 bases between. The CDR3 extends over 13 amino acids.

The V and J genes are TRBV29-1 and TRBJ1-2; D is perhaps TRBD1 (6 bases). The CDR3 length is 13 residues. Trimming pared 7 bases from V and 6 bases from J, leaving 18 bases between. Looked up from germline, CDR1 is SQVTM and CDR2 is ANQGSEA. CDR3 residues: CSASNRGLHGYTF. The CDR3 nucleotides are TGCAGCGCCTCAAACCGGGGGCTTCATGGCTACACCTTC.